The 13 T cell receptor beta chains presented below share a single source sample, sequenced in a study of blood T cell repertoires in COVID-19. TCRdb keeps only in-frame clones here, not all; method: immunoSEQ multiplex PCR. The sample lists about 110,000 clones; under 95% were seen once. The sample comprised peripheral blood. Every receptor here comes from a woman in her twenties or thirties with acute or convalescent COVID-19.

The chain recombines TRBV3-1 (or the pseudogene TRBV3-2) with TRBJ1-3, with a tentative D call TRBD1 (5 bases). Germline CDR1 LGHDT, CDR2 YNNKEL (reference sequence). V was cut by 1 base and J by 0 bases, with 13 bases left in between. The CDR3 loop spans 17 amino acids. The CDR3 nucleotides read TGTGCCAGCAGCCAAGTGGTCGACAGTAACTCTGGAAACACCATATATTTT. Protein sequence: CASSQVVDSNSGNTIYF.

V gene TRBV10-3 combines with J gene TRBJ2-2, with 8 bases aligning to TRBD2. CDR1 and CDR2 from the germline V gene are ENHRY and SYGVKD. Trimming at V came to 2 bases and at J to 6 bases, leaving 8 bases not matched to a gene. The CDR3 covers 16 residues. The CDR3 is CAISEREGKKAGELFF. The CDR3, as DNA: TGTGCCATCAGTGAGCGGGAGGGCAAAAAAGCCGGGGAGCTGTTTTTT.

V usage is TRBV19 and J usage is TRBJ2-7; tentative D call: TRBD2 (6 bases). The V gene's germline CDR1 is LNHDA and CDR2 SQIVND (reference sequence). This CDR3 region has 15 residues. V was cut by 3 bases and J by 4 bases, with 16 bases left in between. The chain's CDR3 is CASSMGSGPRYEQYF. The CDR3 region has the DNA TGTGCCAGTAGTATGGGGAGCGGGCCTCGATACGAGCAGTACTTC. The whole variable domain, remainder taken from reference TRBV19 and TRBJ2-7, is DGGITQSPKYLFRKEGQNVTLSCEQNLNHDAMYWYRQDPGQGLRLIYYSQIVNDFQKGDIAEGYSVSREKKESFPLTVTSAQKNPTAFYLCASSMGSGPRYEQYFGPGTRLTVT.

The chain couples TRBV6-5 to TRBJ2-2; possibly TRBD2 for D (5 bases). This CDR3 contains 15 residues. CDR1 is MNHEY, CDR2 SVGAGI, per germline. V was shortened by 5 bases and J by 0 bases, with 10 bases between the two germline ends. CDR3 in amino acids: CASSTRHPNTGELFF. In DNA, the CDR3 is TGTGCCAGCAGTACTAGACACCCGAACACCGGGGAGCTGTTTTTT.

This rearrangement joins TRBV24-1 to TRBJ1-2, with unresolved D. This CDR3 spans 13 amino acids. Looked up from germline, CDR1 is KGHDR and CDR2 is SFDVKD. Deletions cut 1 base from V and 5 bases from J, with 7 bases between. CDR3 sequence: CATSDFAGYGYTF. The CDR3 region has the DNA TGTGCCACCAGTGATTTTGCGGGGTATGGCTACACCTTC.

The rearrangement joins TRBV7-3 to TRBJ1-1; TRBD1 matches at 9 bases. CDR1 and CDR2 from the germline V gene are SGHTA and FQGTGA. Germline trimming cut 3 bases from V and 5 bases from J; bases unmatched to any gene: 4. The CDR3 runs 14 residues. The CDR3 spells CASSFDRGYTEAFF. The CDR3, as DNA: TGTGCCAGCAGCTTCGACAGGGGGTATACTGAAGCTTTCTTT.

CDR3 amino acids: CATSKGQGTYYEQYF. CDR3 bases: TGTGCCACCAGTAAGGGACAGGGGACGTACTACGAGCAGTACTTC. This chain links TRBV24-1 with TRBJ2-7; 10 bases are shared with TRBD1. The CDR3 contains 15 residues. Per the germline V gene, CDR1 is KGHDR and CDR2 is SFDVKD. V shed 6 bases, J shed 3 bases, and the junction held 7 bases outside the gene matches.

The gene calls are TRBV4-2 and TRBJ2-3; TRBD2 aligns across 8 bases. Per the germline V gene, CDR1 is LGHNA and CDR2 is YNFKEQ. The V segment lost 0 bases and the J segment 6 bases; nucleotides outside the gene matches: 14. The CDR3 totals 18 residues. The CDR3 DNA sequence: TGTGCCAGCAGCCAAGATCTCAGCGGGAGCGGCCCGCTGGATACGCAGTATTTT. Amino acid sequence: CASSQDLSGSGPLDTQYF.

The rearrangement joins TRBV30 to TRBJ1-1, with TRBD1 matching over 7 bases. The CDR3 totals 13 residues. With V trimmed by 8 bases and J by 1 base, 7 bases remained unmatched. Germline V CDR1 and CDR2: GTSNPN, SVGIG (reference sequence). CDR3 DNA sequence: TGTGCCAATCTGGGACAGCCGAACACTGAAGCTTTCTTT. The encoded protein is CANLGQPNTEAFF.

V usage is TRBV18 and J usage is TRBJ1-4, with D possibly being TRBD1 (6 bases). Trimming left V 6 bases short and J 6 bases short, with 20 bases between. This CDR3 comprises 16 residues. CDR1 is KGHSH and CDR2 is LQKENI in the germline V gene. The CDR3 DNA is TGTGCCAGCTCCCTCAACATGGCAGGGGCCGATGAAAAACTGTTTTTT. It is translated as CASSLNMAGADEKLFF.

In this sample, this clone turned up a few times. CDR3 in amino acids: CASRKRQGTNYGYTF. Written as DNA, the CDR3 is TGTGCCAGCAGGAAAAGACAGGGCACTAACTATGGCTACACCTTC. The chain couples TRBV6-5 to TRBJ1-2; 7 bases agree with TRBD1. CDR1 and CDR2 from the germline V gene are MNHEY and SVGAGI. The CDR3 has 15 amino acids. V was clipped by 6 bases and J by 0 bases; unmatched bases: 7.

The chain combines TRBV5-4 with TRBJ2-5; 7 bases agree with TRBD1. Germline CDR1 is SGHNT and CDR2 is YYREEE (reference sequence). Trimming at V came to 3 bases and at J to 4 bases, leaving 15 bases not matched to a gene. CDR3 length equals 17 residues. For the CDR3, the DNA is TGTGCCAGCAGCTGGGACAGCATAATCGAGGGGTCAGAGACCCAGTACTTC. It translates to CASSWDSIIEGSETQYF.

The J gene is TRBJ1-1, the V gene TRBV11-3; tentative D call: TRBD1 (5 bases). V gave up 5 bases and J gave up 4 bases, with 14 bases separating them. The CDR3 length is 14 residues. Germline V gene sequence: CDR1 SGHNT, CDR2 YENEEA. The CDR3 region has the DNA TGTGCCAGCAGCCCCGGGGGTTGGGGCACTGAAGCTTTCTTT. This encodes CASSPGGWGTEAFF.